This is a list of T cell receptor beta chains from one sample in a study of T cell changes during pregnancy in multiple sclerosis. Sequencing was performed with immunoSEQ multiplex PCR; in TCRdb, only in-frame clones are kept and a portion is missing. The sample has under 65,000 clones, around 92% seen once; the top ten hold approximately 0.58%. The sample in question was CD4+ T cells from peripheral blood mononuclear cells, obtained after pregnancy. The receptors originated from a female donor with multiple sclerosis, enrolled in a pregnancy study. The CDR3 runs from the conserved cysteine through the conserved F or W. A D gene is named only where the DNA matches it firmly. Rows give clone size only sometimes, using once, few, many, or a class for an expanded clone.

d_gene,j_gene,abundance,v_gene,CDR3nt,CDR3aa
NA,TRBJ2-1,few,TRBV9,TGTGCCAGCAGCGTAGAAGGACAGATGAATGAGCAGTTCTTC,CASSVEGQMNEQFF
TRBD2,TRBJ2-5,NA,TRBV9,TGTGCCAGCAGCCCAGCGCTAGCGGGGGGGCAAGAGACCCAGTACTTC,CASSPALAGGQETQYF
TRBD2,TRBJ2-7,NA,TRBV5-1,TGCGCCAGCAGCTTTAGCGGGGAAGCCTCCGAGCAGTACTTC,CASSFSGEASEQYF
NA,TRBJ2-3,NA,TRBV4-2,TGTGCCAGCAGCCAAGATCCGGCTAGCTCCGGTCGCTCAGATACGCAGTATTTT,CASSQDPASSGRSDTQYF
NA,TRBJ1-2,NA,TRBV7-2,TGTGCCAGCAGCCCAGGTGGCTCGTCAGCTAACTATGGCTACACCTTC,CASSPGGSSANYGYTF
NA,TRBJ2-3,NA,TRBV19,TGTGCCAGTAGAAAGAGGTTTAGAGCTGGCACAGATACGCAGTATTTT,CASRKRFRAGTDTQYF
NA,TRBJ2-2,few,TRBV19,TGTGCCAGTAGTCCCCCGATCGGGGCCGGGGAGCTGTTTTTT,CASSPPIGAGELFF
TRBD1,TRBJ1-2,NA,TRBV6-5,TGTGCCAGCAGTCCCCCAGGGGGGCTGGGTGGCTACACCTTC,CASSPPGGLGGYTF
NA,TRBJ2-7,NA,TRBV13,TGTGCCAGCAGCGGGACCCATGCGGGGTGGCAGTACTTC,CASSGTHAGWQYF
TRBD2,TRBJ2-7,NA,TRBV7-3,TGTGCCAGCAGCTTACGAGCTGGCGCTAGCGGGGGCTACGAGCAGTACTTC,CASSLRAGASGGYEQYF
NA,TRBJ2-3,once,TRBV6-5,TGTGCCAGCAGTTACGCGAGGTTAGCGGGCACAGATACGCAGTATTTT,CASSYARLAGTDTQYF
NA,TRBJ2-1,once,TRBV6-6,TGTGCCAGCAGCGGGGGGCGGTACAATGAGCAGTTCTTC,CASSGGRYNEQFF
NA,TRBJ1-2,NA,TRBV9,TGTGCCAGCAGCGTAACTAGCAGGGTAGCTAACTATGGCTACACCTTC,CASSVTSRVANYGYTF
NA,TRBJ1-2,NA,TRBV9,TGTGCCAGCAGCCCTTCAACTCCGACAGGCACCTATGGCTACACCTTC,CASSPSTPTGTYGYTF